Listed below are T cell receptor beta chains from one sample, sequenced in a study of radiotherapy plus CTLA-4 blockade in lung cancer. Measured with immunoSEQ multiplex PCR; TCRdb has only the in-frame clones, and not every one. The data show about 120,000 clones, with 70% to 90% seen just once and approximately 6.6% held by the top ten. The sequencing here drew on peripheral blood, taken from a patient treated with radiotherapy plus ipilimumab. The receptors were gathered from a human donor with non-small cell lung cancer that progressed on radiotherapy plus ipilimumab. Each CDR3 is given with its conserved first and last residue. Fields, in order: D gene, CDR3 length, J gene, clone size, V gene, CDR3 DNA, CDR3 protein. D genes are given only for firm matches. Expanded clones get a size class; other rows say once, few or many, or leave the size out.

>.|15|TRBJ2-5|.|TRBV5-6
TGTGCCAGCAGCTTGGACAGGGTCGCCCAAGAGACCCAGTACTTC
CASSLDRVAQETQYF
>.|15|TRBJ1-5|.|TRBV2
TGTGCCAGCAGTGAAGACAGGGCCCGCAATCAGCCCCAGCATTTT
CASSEDRARNQPQHF
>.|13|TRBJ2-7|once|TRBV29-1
TGCAGCGTTGAAAGACCGGACAGTTACGAGCAGTACTTC
CSVERPDSYEQYF
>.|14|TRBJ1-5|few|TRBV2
TGTGCCAGCAGCTGGGCAGAACCTAATCAGCCCCAGCATTTT
CASSWAEPNQPQHF
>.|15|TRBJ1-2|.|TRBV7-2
TGTGCCAGCAGCCGGCCCAGGGGCGGAAACTATGGCTACACCTTC
CASSRPRGGNYGYTF
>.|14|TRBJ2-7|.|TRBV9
TGTGCCAGCAGCCTAGGGGCGGAGGGGTGGGAGCAGTACTTC
CASSLGAEGWEQYF
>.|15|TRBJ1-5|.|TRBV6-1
TGTGCCAGCAGCTTTAAATCTGGCGAAAATCAGCCCCAGCATTTT
CASSFKSGENQPQHF
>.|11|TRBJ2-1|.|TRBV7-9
TGTGCCAGCGACTTAGTCCACGGGCAGTTCTTC
CASDLVHGQFF
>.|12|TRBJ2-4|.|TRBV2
TGTGCCAGCAGTGGACAGGCCAACATTCAGTACTTC
CASSGQANIQYF
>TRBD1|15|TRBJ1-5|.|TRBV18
TGTGCCAGCTCACCGATCGGACAGGGGGCTGAGTCCCAGCATTTT
CASSPIGQGAESQHF